This TCR beta chain was recovered during a study of T cells in Graves' hyperthyroidism and ophthalmopathy. Diagnoses rested on clinical symptoms, serum thyroxine and TRAb, thyroid ultrasound and orbital computed tomography. Extraction of PBMCs used around 9.6 ml of fresh peripheral blood. This clonotype has only a few counts. Its antigen is not known. Study-wide findings and caveats: Researchers found most expanded thyroid clonotypes above 0.001 in blood as well.

The CDR3 runs 16 residues. Deletions cut 6 bases from V and 3 bases from J, with 21 bases between. Germline assignment: CDR1 LGHDT and CDR2 YNNKEL (reference sequence). Amplified regions were TCR beta CDR3 sequences from RNA transcripts. HTBI primers were the set used in a first-round RT-PCR of the TCR CDR3. TCRdb itself ran the multiplex PCR reads through MiXCR, one entry per CDR3 protein. The sample gives roughly 500,000 distinct CDR3 sequences, about 24% of which show up once; around 10% is in the top ten. This TCR came from a woman in her twenties or thirties with Graves' ophthalmopathy. V is TRBV3-1 and J is TRBJ2-7; D possibly corresponds to TRBD1 (7 bases). The sample comprised blood. CDR3 nucleotides: TGTGCCAGCAGTCAATACTCAGGGGGACTTCTCTACGAGCAGTACTTC. Protein product: CASSQYSGGLLYEQYF.